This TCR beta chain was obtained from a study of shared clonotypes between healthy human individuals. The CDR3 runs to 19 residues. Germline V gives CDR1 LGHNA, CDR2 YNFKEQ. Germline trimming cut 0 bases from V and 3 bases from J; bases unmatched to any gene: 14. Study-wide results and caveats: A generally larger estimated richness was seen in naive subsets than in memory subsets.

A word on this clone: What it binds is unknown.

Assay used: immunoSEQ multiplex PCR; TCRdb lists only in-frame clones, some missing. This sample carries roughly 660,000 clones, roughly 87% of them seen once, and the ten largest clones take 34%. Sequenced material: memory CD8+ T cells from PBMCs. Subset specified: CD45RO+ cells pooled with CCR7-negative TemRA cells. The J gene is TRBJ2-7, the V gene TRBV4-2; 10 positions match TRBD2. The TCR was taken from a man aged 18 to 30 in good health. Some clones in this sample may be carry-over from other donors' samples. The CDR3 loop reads CASSQDILAGVGSRYEQYF. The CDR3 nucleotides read TGTGCCAGCAGCCAAGATATCCTAGCGGGAGTAGGGAGTCGCTACGAGCAGTACTTC.